The 25 T cell receptor beta chains below all came from one sample that was sequenced in a study of CD8 T cells in Susac syndrome. With random hexamers, 0.5 to 1 ug RNA was reverse transcribed. TCRdb reprocessed the immunoSEQ multiplex PCR reads via MiXCR and lists one record per CDR3 protein. The profile shows about 400,000 distinct CDR3 sequences, more than 80% of them singletons. The material sequenced was CD8+ T cells from PBMCs. All receptors come from a human donor with multiple sclerosis.

The chain recombines TRBV5-6 with TRBJ2-3; D is uncertain. Germline CDR1 is SGHDT and CDR2 is YYEEEE. The CDR3 is made up of 14 amino acids. V was cut by 2 bases and J by 4 bases, with 11 bases left in between. CDR3 loop: CASSFRDGSDTQYF. The CDR3, as DNA: TGTGCCAGCAGCTTCAGAGACGGGTCAGATACGCAGTATTTT.

This sequence joins TRBV27 and TRBJ2-1; D possibly corresponds to TRBD2 (6 bases). Trimming stripped 5 bases from V and 9 bases from J, with 17 bases between. Germline CDR1 MNHEY, CDR2 SMNVEV (reference sequence). The CDR3 consists of 14 residues. Here the CDR3 DNA reads TGTGCCAGCAGTCGAGGGACTCGCTTCGCTGAGCAGTTCTTC. Its translation is CASSRGTRFAEQFF.

The chain employs TRBV3-1 and TRBJ2-1; possibly TRBD2 for D (6 bases). V lost 1 base to trimming and J lost 7 bases, with 8 bases between them. The CDR3 is 13 amino acids. CDR1 LGHDT and CDR2 YNNKEL come from the germline V gene (reference sequence). CDR3 nucleotide sequence: TGTGCCAGCAGCCAAGCGGGAGTGAATGAGCAGTTCTTC. Translation gives CASSQAGVNEQFF.

V usage is TRBV3-1 and J usage is TRBJ2-7, with a tentative D call TRBD1 (5 bases). Looked up from germline, CDR1 is LGHDT and CDR2 is YNNKEL (reference sequence). The ends were cut back, 3 bases at V and 4 bases at J, with 16 bases in the middle. The CDR3 consists of 15 residues. In DNA form, the CDR3 reads TGTGCCAGCAGCCACTCTTACTCAGGGAAATACGAGCAGTACTTC. This sequence encodes CASSHSYSGKYEQYF.

The rearrangement uses TRBV12-3 or TRBV12-4 and TRBJ1-1; D call uncertain. Deletions cut 5 bases from V and 7 bases from J, with 8 bases between. This CDR3 region has 11 residues. CDR3 sequence: CASSHRGEAFF. The CDR3 nucleotides are TGTGCCAGCAGTCACCGGGGTGAAGCTTTCTTT.

V and J are TRBV3-1 and TRBJ2-7; the match to TRBD2 covers 7 bases. CDR3 length: 14 residues. V trimming: 1 base; J trimming: 5 bases; junction bases outside the gene matches: 5. Germline V gene sequence: CDR1 LGHDT, CDR2 YNNKEL (reference sequence). The CDR3 region is CASSQVLASHEQYF. The CDR3 DNA reads TGTGCCAGCAGCCAAGTACTAGCGAGCCACGAGCAGTACTTC.

The CDR3 DNA sequence: TGTGCCAGCAGTGAACGGGCTAGGCAGGCTGGAAACACCATATATTTT. It yields the protein CASSERARQAGNTIYF. This chain connects TRBV2 to TRBJ1-3, with D hard to call. The germline V gene has CDR1 SNHLY and CDR2 FYNNEI. This CDR3 contains 16 residues. Trimming shortened V by 2 bases and J by 2 bases, and 13 bases separated the two germline ends.

V is TRBV30 and J is TRBJ2-7, with D hard to call. In germline, CDR1 is GTSNPN, CDR2 SVGIG (reference sequence). Trimming took off 2 bases at V and 2 bases at J, with 7 bases between the two ends. The CDR3 runs to 12 residues. The CDR3 DNA sequence: TGTGCCTGGAGTTTAGTAACCTACGAGCAGTACTTC. This translates into CAWSLVTYEQYF. Filled out from reference TRBV30 and TRBJ2-7, the complete variable domain reads SQTIHQWPATLVQPVGSPLSLECTVEGTSNPNLYWYRQAAGRGLQLLFYSVGIGQISSEVPQNLSASRPQDRQFILSSKKLLLSDSGFYLCAWSLVTYEQYFGPGTRLTVT.

The chain links TRBV11-2 to TRBJ2-7; TRBD1 agrees at 7 bases. This CDR3 is 14 amino acids long. The V and J ends lost 3 bases and 2 bases, in that order; junction bases with no gene match: 4. Germline V lookup: CDR1 SGHAT, CDR2 FQNNGV. The CDR3 region has the DNA TGTGCCAGCAGCTTTGGGACAGCCCCCTACGAGCAGTACTTC. Residues: CASSFGTAPYEQYF.

This sequence joins TRBV20-1 and TRBJ1-2; no firm D call. With 6 bases removed from V and 6 bases from J, the gap between germline ends came to 14 bases. CDR1 is DFQATT and CDR2 is SNEGSKA in the germline V gene (reference sequence). CDR3 length equals 12 residues. The CDR3 region has the DNA TGCAGTGCAAGCGACACGGCAGATGGCTACACCTTC. This codes for CSASDTADGYTF.

In its sample, this clonotype was seen once. The V gene is TRBV3-1, the J gene TRBJ2-2; TRBD2 matches at 8 bases. The germline gives CDR1 LGHDT, CDR2 YNNKEL (reference sequence). The V gene end was trimmed by 1 base and the J gene end by 14 bases; junction bases not matched to a gene: 12. The length of the CDR3 is 15 residues. The CDR3: CASSQGGSGIPPLFF. The CDR3 bases are TGTGCCAGCAGCCAAGGGGGTAGCGGGATCCCTCCACTGTTTTTT.

This clonotype was counted once. As DNA, the CDR3 is TGCAGTGCGAGACTAGCGGGAGGTTATGAGCAGTTCTTC. This encodes CSARLAGGYEQFF. This chain uses TRBV20-1 with TRBJ2-1, with 13 bases lining up with TRBD2. Germline values: CDR1 DFQATT, CDR2 SNEGSKA (reference sequence). V was pared by 6 bases and J by 8 bases, with 4 bases of the junction left unmatched. The CDR3 consists of 13 residues.

The CDR3 sequence is CASSYSQTTAHAGELFF. The CDR3 DNA reads TGTGCCAGCAGTTACTCGCAGACAACAGCCCACGCCGGGGAGCTGTTTTTT. This sequence joins TRBV6-5 and TRBJ2-2; D is undetermined. Germline assignment: CDR1 MNHEY and CDR2 SVGAGI. Trimming pared 0 bases from V and 6 bases from J, leaving 17 bases between. This CDR3 region has 17 residues.

The chain couples TRBV19 to TRBJ2-1, with a tentative D call TRBD2 (5 bases). Germline lookup yields CDR1 LNHDA and CDR2 SQIVND (reference sequence). This CDR3 contains 14 residues. V was cut by 3 bases and J by 6 bases, with 12 bases left in between. CDR3 bases: TGTGCCAGTAGTATCGCCGCCGGAGGCAATGAGCAGTTCTTC. Translated, it gives CASSIAAGGNEQFF.

The chain recombines TRBV2 with TRBJ2-7; 11 bases agree with TRBD2. The CDR3 has 14 residues. V was pared by 8 bases and J by 2 bases, with 5 bases of the junction left unmatched. Germline CDR1 is SNHLY and CDR2 is FYNNEI. The CDR3 loop is CASGRLAGTYEQYF. In DNA, the CDR3 is TGTGCCAGCGGCAGACTAGCGGGGACCTACGAGCAGTACTTC. The full variable domain, with the rest looked up from reference TRBV2 and TRBJ2-7, is EPEVTQTPSHQVTQMGQEVILRCVPISNHLYFYWYRQILGQKVEFLVSFYNNEISEKSEIFDDQFSVERPDGSNFTLKIRSTKLEDSAMYFCASGRLAGTYEQYFGPGTRLTVT.

This clonotype was seen a handful of times. The V gene is TRBV5-1, the J gene TRBJ1-1; D remains unclear. V lost 0 bases and J lost 1, with 10 bases in between. Germline V gives CDR1 SGHRS, CDR2 YFSETQ. The CDR3 runs to 15 residues. The CDR3 sequence is CASSLAGQPNTEAFF. The DNA of the CDR3 is TGCGCCAGCAGCTTGGCCGGGCAGCCGAACACTGAAGCTTTCTTT.

The rearrangement joins TRBV28 to TRBJ2-2; 9 bases match TRBD1. V lost 6 bases and J lost 1; bases outside the gene matches: 6. The CDR3 consists of 16 residues. Germline CDR1 MDHEN, CDR2 SYDVKM. The CDR3 sequence is CASRPDRGWNTGELFF. The CDR3 nucleotides read TGTGCCAGCAGGCCGGACAGGGGTTGGAACACCGGGGAGCTGTTTTTT.

The chain carries TRBV20-1 and TRBJ1-2; D uncertain. Germline loops: CDR1 DFQATT, CDR2 SNEGSKA (reference sequence). V lost 1 base to trimming and J lost 8 bases, with 20 bases between them. The CDR3 loop spans 15 amino acids. The CDR3 DNA is TGCAGTGCTAGAGTTAAGCGAGATCATCTGGAGGGCTACACCTTC. This translates into CSARVKRDHLEGYTF.

The rearrangement uses TRBV27 and TRBJ2-7; 7 nucleotides align to TRBD1. The CDR3 has 14 residues. J lost 6 bases, V lost 3 bases, and 8 bases had no gene match. Germline V gene sequence: CDR1 MNHEY, CDR2 SMNVEV (reference sequence). CDR3 amino acids: CASSFGRGSSEQYF. Here the CDR3 DNA reads TGTGCCAGCAGTTTCGGCAGGGGGTCATCCGAGCAGTACTTC.

This chain joins TRBV5-5 and TRBJ2-1, with a possible D match to TRBD1 (7 bases). Trimming left V 4 bases short and J 8 bases short, with 13 bases between. CDR1 and CDR2 (germline): SGHKS, YYEKEE (reference sequence). The CDR3 runs 13 residues. CDR3 loop: CASSATGDYEQFF. The CDR3 DNA follows: TGTGCCAGCAGCGCTACAGGGGACTATGAGCAGTTCTTC. Full variable domain (rest looked up from reference TRBV5-5 and TRBJ2-1): DAGVTQSPTHLIKTRGQQVTLRCSPISGHKSVSWYQQVLGQGPQFIFQYYEKEERGRGNFPDRFSARQFPNYSSELNVNALLLGDSALYLCASSATGDYEQFFGPGTRLTVL.

This clonotype was counted only a few times. The chain couples TRBV25-1 to TRBJ1-5, with D perhaps matching TRBD1 (5 bases). The CDR3 contains 13 residues. Germline-derived CDR1 and CDR2 are MGHDK and SYGVNS. V dropped 6 bases and J dropped 5 bases, with 11 bases sitting between them. CDR3 DNA sequence: TGTGCCAGCAGCGACAGTTCCCATCAGCCCCAGCATTTT. This codes for CASSDSSHQPQHF.

The rearrangement uses TRBV5-1 and TRBJ1-1; 10 bases map to TRBD1. Germline CDR1 and CDR2: SGHRS and YFSETQ. V shed 5 bases and J 2 bases; nucleotides not matched to a gene: 6. The CDR3 is 15 amino acids. Here the CDR3 reads CASREDRGINTEAFF. DNA for the CDR3: TGCGCCAGCAGGGAGGACAGGGGGATAAACACTGAAGCTTTCTTT.

V gene TRBV20-1 combines with J gene TRBJ2-1; D not resolved. There are 12 residues in the CDR3. V dropped 1 base and J dropped 8 bases, with 9 bases sitting between them. Germline CDR1 reads DFQATT; CDR2 reads SNEGSKA (reference sequence). In nucleotides, the CDR3 is TGCAGTGCTAGAGTCTCGTCCGATGAGCAGTTCTTC. This gives the protein CSARVSSDEQFF.

This clonotype has a single count. The genes are TRBV5-4 and TRBJ2-1; 7 positions agree with TRBD2. Per germline, CDR1 SGHNT and CDR2 YYREEE (reference sequence). V lost 0 bases and J lost 8; bases outside the gene matches: 8. The CDR3 covers 15 residues. The CDR3 protein is CASSLVVTSKDEQFF. CDR3 DNA sequence: TGTGCCAGCAGCTTGGTGGTGACTAGCAAAGATGAGCAGTTCTTC. Supplemented by reference TRBV5-4 and TRBJ2-1, the full variable domain reads ETGVTQSPTHLIKTRGQQVTLRCSSQSGHNTVSWYQQALGQGPQFIFQYYREEENGRGNFPPRFSGLQFPNYSSELNVNALELDDSALYLCASSLVVTSKDEQFFGPGTRLTVL.

This clonotype appeared once. The genes are TRBV27 and TRBJ1-2; D might be TRBD1 (6 bases). Germline values: CDR1 MNHEY, CDR2 SMNVEV (reference sequence). The V gene lost 3 bases and the J gene lost 2 bases, with 10 bases spanning the gap. The CDR3 is 14 amino acids. The CDR3 nucleotides read TGTGCCAGCAGTTTGGGAGGGGGGAACTATGGCTACACCTTC. Translating gives CASSLGGGNYGYTF.